This is a list of T cell receptor beta chains from one sample in a study of tumor T cells in aggressive B-cell lymphoma. TCRdb's copy holds only in-frame clones and misses some; the assay was immunoSEQ multiplex PCR. The top ten clones hold 2.5% to 3.5% of a sample with some 7,000 clones, around 86% of them seen once. The sample taken for sequencing was tumor tissue. Every receptor here comes from an adult with diffuse large B cell lymphoma. Each CDR3 is given with its conserved first and last residue. The D gene is left open where the match is weak. Rows give clone size only sometimes, using once, few, many, or a class for an expanded clone.

size	D	J	V	DNA	CDR3
.	TRBD1	TRBJ1-3	TRBV28	TGTGCCAGCAGTTCTAGGGTCGACAGGGGCCCTGGAAACACCATATATTTT	CASSSRVDRGPGNTIYF
.	TRBD1	TRBJ2-7	TRBV19	TGTGCCAGTAGTATCCAGGGGGCGCGGGGCTACGAGCAGTACTTC	CASSIQGARGYEQYF
.	TRBD2	TRBJ2-2	TRBV19	TGTGCCAGTAGTCCAACGACTAGCGGGGGGAACACCAGGGAGCTGTTTTTT	CASSPTTSGGNTRELFF
.	TRBD2	TRBJ2-7	TRBV6-5	TGTGCCAGCAGTTACCTAGCGGAGGCCCGCTACGAGCAGTACTTC	CASSYLAEARYEQYF
.	.	TRBJ2-3	TRBV6-5	TGTGCCAGCAGTTATAACAGCTTCACAGATACGCAGTATTTT	CASSYNSFTDTQYF
once	.	TRBJ2-1	TRBV9	TGTGCCAGCAGCGTCATTAGCTCCTACAATGAGCAGTTCTTC	CASSVISSYNEQFF
.	.	TRBJ1-2	TRBV9	TGTGCCAGCAGCCACGCCAGGGACATGGTCTTC	CASSHARDMVF
.	TRBD1	TRBJ1-5	TRBV4-3	TGCGCCAGCAGCCCCGGACAGGGCCAGCCCCAGCATTTT	CASSPGQGQPQHF
.	.	TRBJ1-2	TRBV27	TGTGCCAGCAGTCCGCGGACAGAAACTTACTATGGCTACACCTTC	CASSPRTETYYGYTF
.	.	TRBJ1-5	TRBV19	TGTGCCAGTAGTGAGGCCGTTATTCAGCCCCAGCATTTT	CASSEAVIQPQHF
.	TRBD2	TRBJ2-1	TRBV10-3	TGTGCCATCGGACTAGCGGGAGAAGGTTTTGATGAGCAGTTCTTC	CAIGLAGEGFDEQFF
.	TRBD1	TRBJ1-1	TRBV19	TGTGCCAGTCGGGACAGGGGCATGAACACTGAAGCTTTCTTT	CASRDRGMNTEAFF
.	.	TRBJ1-1	TRBV5-6	TGTGCCAGCAGCTTGGTAGCGAGCACTGAAGCTTTCTTT	CASSLVASTEAFF
.	.	TRBJ1-1	TRBV19	TGTGCCAGTAGTATAGTTTTTGGGGGGGAAGCTTTCTTT	CASSIVFGGEAFF
few	TRBD1	TRBJ1-5	TRBV9	TGTGCCAGCAGCGTAGCACTACCCGGGACAGGGAACAATCAGCCCCAGCATTTT	CASSVALPGTGNNQPQHF
once	.	TRBJ1-2	TRBV4-3	TGCGCCAGCAGCCAAGTAGCAGGGTCCAATGGCTACACCTTC	CASSQVAGSNGYTF
.	.	TRBJ2-1	TRBV2	TGTGCCAGCAGTGGGTTGGGGGACACTGAGCAGTTCTTC	CASSGLGDTEQFF
.	TRBD2	TRBJ2-7	TRBV15	TGTGCCACCAGCAGAGATTCGGGAGGGGCCTACGAGCAGTACTTC	CATSRDSGGAYEQYF
.	.	TRBJ1-4	TRBV5-1	TGCGCCAGCAGCTATACATCGGGGAATGAAAAACTGTTTTTT	CASSYTSGNEKLFF
once	TRBD1	TRBJ1-5	TRBV5-1	TGCGCCAGCAGCCCCACGACAGGGAGGCAGCCCCAGCATTTT	CASSPTTGRQPQHF
.	.	TRBJ1-4	TRBV7-9	TGTGCCAGCAGCTCGTTCACGACAGGTCATGGAGGCGAAAAACTGTTTTTT	CASSSFTTGHGGEKLFF
.	TRBD1	TRBJ2-2	TRBV29-1	TGCAGCGTTGGAGGGGGCTACATAAACACCGGGGAGCTGTTTTTT	CSVGGGYINTGELFF
.	.	TRBJ2-1	TRBV16	TGTGCCAGCAAACTAGTCCTTGATGAGCAGTTCTTC	CASKLVLDEQFF
.	.	TRBJ1-1	TRBV7-3	TGTGCCAGCAGCTTAAGTCCGGAGGCTGGCACTGAAGCTTTCTTT	CASSLSPEAGTEAFF
.	.	TRBJ2-2	TRBV27	TGTGCCAGCAGTTCCGGGTGGGGAGCGGCCGGGGAGCTGTTTTTT	CASSSGWGAAGELFF
.	.	TRBJ1-2	TRBV14	TGTGCCAGCAGCGACACAGGGTTAGCTAACTATGGCTACACCTTC	CASSDTGLANYGYTF
.	.	TRBJ1-1	TRBV4-3	TGCGCCAGCAGCCAGGACAGGAACACTGAAGCTTTCTTT	CASSQDRNTEAFF
.	TRBD2	TRBJ2-3	TRBV7-2	TGTGCCAGCAGCTTCCCCCCTACTAGCGGGGCCTACACAGATACGCAGTATTTT	CASSFPPTSGAYTDTQYF
once	TRBD2	TRBJ2-7	TRBV9	TGTGCCAGCAGCCCTCGGACTAGCTGGGAGCAATACTTC	CASSPRTSWEQYF
once	.	TRBJ1-5	TRBV5-1	TGCGCCAGCAGCTTGGCAGGGAAGGAGCCTCAGCATTTT	CASSLAGKEPQHF
.	.	TRBJ2-7	TRBV4-1	TGTGCCAGCAGCCCCGGTGGGGGGACCTACTACGAGCAGTACTTC	CASSPGGGTYYEQYF
.	.	TRBJ2-1	TRBV2	TGTGCCACCCTCAGTGCGGTTAGCACCTTCCAAGAGCAGTTCTTC	CATLSAVSTFQEQFF
.	TRBD1	TRBJ1-1	TRBV6-6	TGTGCCAGCACCTCTGGACAGGGCAGGCACACTGAAGCTTTCTTT	CASTSGQGRHTEAFF
.	TRBD2	TRBJ2-3	TRBV6-5	TGTGCCAGCAGTTTGCGGACTAGCGGGAGATCAGATACGCAGTATTTT	CASSLRTSGRSDTQYF
.	TRBD1	TRBJ2-3	TRBV4-1	TGCGCCAGCAGCCAGACCGGGACAGGGAGCACAGATACGCAGTATTTT	CASSQTGTGSTDTQYF
.	.	TRBJ2-1	TRBV6-5	TGTGCCAGCAGTTACCGGGGAGCGGGTGAGCAGTTCTTC	CASSYRGAGEQFF
.	.	TRBJ1-4	TRBV29-1	TGCAGCGTTGAAGATCGCGATTATCGGGGAGTTGCAACTAATGAAAAACTGTTTTTT	CSVEDRDYRGVATNEKLFF
.	TRBD1	TRBJ1-2	TRBV19	TGTGCCAGTAGGGGCCCAGGGGGACTGGCGATTACCTTC	CASRGPGGLAITF
.	.	TRBJ2-7	TRBV28	TGTGCCAGCAGACCGGCGGTGCCAGTATCCTACGAGCAGTACTTC	CASRPAVPVSYEQYF
once	TRBD1	TRBJ2-2	TRBV7-3	TGTGCCAGCAGCGACAGGGGCGGCACCGGGGAGCTGTTTTTT	CASSDRGGTGELFF
.	.	TRBJ1-5	TRBV30	TGTGCCTGGATGAGTGATAATGGTCAGCCCCAGCATTTT	CAWMSDNGQPQHF
.	.	TRBJ1-4	TRBV9	TGTGCCAGCAGCGTAGACCGGGATGAAAAACTGTTTTTT	CASSVDRDEKLFF
.	.	TRBJ1-5	TRBV13	TGTGCCAGCAGCTTAGGCCGGGATCAGCCCCAGCATTTT	CASSLGRDQPQHF
.	.	TRBJ2-1	TRBV18	TGTGCCAGCTCACCAGTCCACAGGGACGATGAGCAGTTCTTC	CASSPVHRDDEQFF
.	TRBD1	TRBJ1-2	TRBV29-1	TGCAGCGTTTCTAACCTGGGGACAGGCATGCAGGGCTACACCTTC	CSVSNLGTGMQGYTF
.	TRBD1	TRBJ1-5	TRBV28	TGTGCCAGCAGTCTACAGGGGGAGAAGAATCAGCCCCAGCATTTT	CASSLQGEKNQPQHF
.	TRBD1	TRBJ1-1	TRBV19	TGTGCCAGTAGTATAAGGACAGGGAAAGATACTGAAGCTTTCTTT	CASSIRTGKDTEAFF